This entry lists 3 T cell receptor beta chains sequenced from one sample in a study of cytomegalovirus exposure and HLA in healthy donors. Vbeta (60) and Jbeta (13) primers were used in the PCR. Repertoires were generated with immunoSEQ multiplex PCR, while TCRdb's copy carries only in-frame clones and drops some. The sample consists of about 110,000 clones, around 63% of them appearing once. The sequencing sample was made of PBMCs. Every receptor here comes from a man aged 25-45 years in good health and CMV-seronegative.

The rearrangement uses TRBV28 and TRBJ2-3; 7 bases map to TRBD1. Unmatched junction bases numbered 16, after V lost 7 bases and J lost 6 bases. Germline CDR1 and CDR2: MDHEN and SYDVKM. The CDR3 loop spans 16 amino acids. This chain's CDR3 is CASITTGPKEIDTQYF. The CDR3 bases are TGTGCCAGCATCACGACAGGGCCTAAGGAAATTGATACGCAGTATTTT.

The genes are TRBV27 and TRBJ2-7, with D possibly TRBD2 on 7 matching bases. The CDR3 contains 14 residues. Germline CDR1 is MNHEY and CDR2 is SMNVEV (reference sequence). The ends were cut back, 5 bases at V and 3 bases at J, with 14 bases in the middle. For the CDR3, the DNA is TGTGCCAGCAGTCCCACGGGGGGCGGCTACGAGCAGTACTTC. It translates to CASSPTGGGYEQYF.

The rearrangement uses TRBV11-2 and TRBJ1-2; 11 positions match TRBD1. Germline V gives CDR1 SGHAT, CDR2 FQNNGV. Trimming cost V 4 bases and J 7 bases; bases outside gene matches: 14. The CDR3 has 17 amino acids. The CDR3 spells CASSSPRVGTGGSGYTF. The CDR3 nucleotides are TGTGCCAGCAGCTCCCCAAGGGTCGGGACAGGGGGTTCTGGCTACACCTTC.